This T cell receptor (beta chain) was sequenced in a study of blood T cell repertoires in COVID-19. In the original processing: Reference gene primer amplification gave nucleated cell count estimates. The repertoire was sequenced with immunoSEQ multiplex PCR; TCRdb's copy has only in-frame clones and lacks some. The V and J calls and the clone size are those of that table, but D and trimming were determined from the DNA. The profile shows over 45,000 clones, roughly 80% of them singletons. CDR1 and CDR2 (germline): MRHNA, SNTAGT. There are 16 residues in the CDR3. The V gene end was trimmed by 0 bases and the J gene end by 4 bases; junction bases not matched to a gene: 1.

The chain recombines TRBV6-4 with TRBJ2-5; 14 nucleotides align to TRBD2. This sequence originates from a man aged 35 to 55 with acute or convalescent COVID-19. The specimen sequenced was peripheral blood. The CDR3 DNA sequence: TGTGCCAGCAGTGACTCGACTAGCGGGGGGGCAGAGACCCAGTACTTC. It codes for CASSDSTSGGAETQYF.